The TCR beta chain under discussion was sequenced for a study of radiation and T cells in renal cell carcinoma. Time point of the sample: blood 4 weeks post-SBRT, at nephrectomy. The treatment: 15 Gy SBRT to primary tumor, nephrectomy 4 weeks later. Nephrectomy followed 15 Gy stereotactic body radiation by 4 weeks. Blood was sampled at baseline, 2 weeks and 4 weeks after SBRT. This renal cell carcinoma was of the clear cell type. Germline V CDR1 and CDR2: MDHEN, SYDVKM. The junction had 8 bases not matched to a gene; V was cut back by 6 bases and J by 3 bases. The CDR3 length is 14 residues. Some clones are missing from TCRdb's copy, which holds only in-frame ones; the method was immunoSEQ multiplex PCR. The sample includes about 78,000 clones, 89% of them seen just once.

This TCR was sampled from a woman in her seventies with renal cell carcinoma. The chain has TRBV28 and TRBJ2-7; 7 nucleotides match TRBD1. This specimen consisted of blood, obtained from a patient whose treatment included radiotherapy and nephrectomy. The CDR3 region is CASRPPGQNYEQYF. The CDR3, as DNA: TGTGCCAGCAGGCCTCCGGGACAGAACTACGAGCAGTACTTC.